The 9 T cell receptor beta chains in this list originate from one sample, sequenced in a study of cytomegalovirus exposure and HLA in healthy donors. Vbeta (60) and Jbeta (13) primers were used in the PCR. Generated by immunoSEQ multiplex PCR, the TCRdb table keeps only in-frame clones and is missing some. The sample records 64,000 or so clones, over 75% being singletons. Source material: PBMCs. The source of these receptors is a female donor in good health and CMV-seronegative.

The CDR3 reads CASSLGTGGKEKLFF. The CDR3 region has the DNA TGTGCCAGCAGTTTGGGGACAGGGGGGAAGGAAAAACTGTTTTTT. The chain couples TRBV27 to TRBJ1-4; TRBD1 matches 11 bases. The J segment lost 8 bases and the V segment lost 3 bases, leaving 5 bases of the junction unmatched. Germline assignment: CDR1 MNHEY and CDR2 SMNVEV (reference sequence). This CDR3 has 15 amino acids. Based on the CDR3 plus reference TRBV27 and TRBJ1-4, the full variable domain is EAQVTQNPRYLITVTGKKLTVTCSQNMNHEYMSWYRQDPGLGLRQIYYSMNVEVTDKGDVPEGYKVSRKEKRNFPLILESPSPNQTSLYFCASSLGTGGKEKLFFGSGTQLSVL.

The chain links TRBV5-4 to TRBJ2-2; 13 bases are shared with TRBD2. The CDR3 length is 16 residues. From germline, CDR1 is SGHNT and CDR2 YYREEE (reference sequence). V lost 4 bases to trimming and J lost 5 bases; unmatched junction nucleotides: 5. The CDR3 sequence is CASSLGTSGTTGELFF. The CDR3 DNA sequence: TGTGCCAGCAGCCTCGGGACTAGCGGGACTACCGGGGAGCTGTTTTTT. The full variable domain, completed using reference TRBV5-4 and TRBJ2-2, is ETGVTQSPTHLIKTRGQQVTLRCSSQSGHNTVSWYQQALGQGPQFIFQYYREEENGRGNFPPRFSGLQFPNYSSELNVNALELDDSALYLCASSLGTSGTTGELFFGEGSRLTVL.

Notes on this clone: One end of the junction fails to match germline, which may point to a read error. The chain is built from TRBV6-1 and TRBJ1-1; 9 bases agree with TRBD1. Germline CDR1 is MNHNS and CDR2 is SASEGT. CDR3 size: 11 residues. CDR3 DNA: TGTGCCAGCACTGCTCGGACAGGGGTCCACTTT. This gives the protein CASTARTGVHF.

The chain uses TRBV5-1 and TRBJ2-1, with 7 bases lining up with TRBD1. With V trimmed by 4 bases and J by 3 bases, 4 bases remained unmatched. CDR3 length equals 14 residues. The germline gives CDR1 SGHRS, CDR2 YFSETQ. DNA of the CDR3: TGCGCCAGCAGCGGGGGACAGTACTACAATGAGCAGTTCTTC. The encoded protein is CASSGGQYYNEQFF.

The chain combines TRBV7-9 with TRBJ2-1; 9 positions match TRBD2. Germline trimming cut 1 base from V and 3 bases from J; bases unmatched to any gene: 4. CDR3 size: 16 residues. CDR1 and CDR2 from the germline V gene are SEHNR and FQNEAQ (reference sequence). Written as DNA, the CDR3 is TGTGCCAGCAGCTTAGTCAGCGGGAGGATCTACAATGAGCAGTTCTTC. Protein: CASSLVSGRIYNEQFF.

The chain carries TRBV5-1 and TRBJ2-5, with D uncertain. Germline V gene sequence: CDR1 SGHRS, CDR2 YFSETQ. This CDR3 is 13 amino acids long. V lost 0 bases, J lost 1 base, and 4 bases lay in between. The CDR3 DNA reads TGCGCCAGCAGCTTGGGGGCCCAAGAGACCCAGTACTTC. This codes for CASSLGAQETQYF.

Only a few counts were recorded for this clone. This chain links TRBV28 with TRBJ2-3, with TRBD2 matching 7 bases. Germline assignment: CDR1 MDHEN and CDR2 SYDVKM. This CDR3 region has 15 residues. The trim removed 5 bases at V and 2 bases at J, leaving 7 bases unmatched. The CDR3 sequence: CASSETSFYTDTQYF. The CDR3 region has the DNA TGTGCCAGCAGTGAGACTAGCTTCTACACAGATACGCAGTATTTT. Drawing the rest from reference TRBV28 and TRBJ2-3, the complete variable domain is DVKVTQSSRYLVKRTGEKVFLECVQDMDHENMFWYRQDPGLGLRLIYFSYDVKMKEKGDIPEGYSVSREKKERFSLILESASTNQTSMYLCASSETSFYTDTQYFGPGTRLTVL.

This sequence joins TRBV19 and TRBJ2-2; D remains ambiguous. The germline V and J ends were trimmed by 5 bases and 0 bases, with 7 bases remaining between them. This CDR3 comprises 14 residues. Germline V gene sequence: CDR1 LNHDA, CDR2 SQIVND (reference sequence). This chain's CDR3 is CASSPYANTGELFF. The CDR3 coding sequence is TGTGCCAGTAGTCCCTACGCGAACACCGGGGAGCTGTTTTTT.

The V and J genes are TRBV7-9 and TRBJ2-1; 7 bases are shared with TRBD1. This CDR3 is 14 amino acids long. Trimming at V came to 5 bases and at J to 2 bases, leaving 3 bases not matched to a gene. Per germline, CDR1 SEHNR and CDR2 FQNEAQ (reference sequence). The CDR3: CASSEDRTYNEQFF. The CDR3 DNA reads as TGTGCCAGCAGCGAGGACAGGACCTACAATGAGCAGTTCTTC.